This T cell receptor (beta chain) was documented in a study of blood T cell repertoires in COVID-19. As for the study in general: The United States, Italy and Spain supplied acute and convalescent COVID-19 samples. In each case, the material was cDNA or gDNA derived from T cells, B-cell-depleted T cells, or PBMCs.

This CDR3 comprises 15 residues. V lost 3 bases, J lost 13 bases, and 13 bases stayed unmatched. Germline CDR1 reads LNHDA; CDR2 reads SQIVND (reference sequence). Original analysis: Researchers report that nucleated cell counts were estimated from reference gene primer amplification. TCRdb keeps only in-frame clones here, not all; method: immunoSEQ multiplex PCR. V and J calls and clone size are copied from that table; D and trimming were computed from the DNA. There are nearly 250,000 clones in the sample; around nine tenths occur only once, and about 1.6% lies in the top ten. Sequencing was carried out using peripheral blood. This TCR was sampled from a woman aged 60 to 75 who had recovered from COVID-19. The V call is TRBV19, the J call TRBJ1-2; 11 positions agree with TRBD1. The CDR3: CASSIQGGQGARGTF. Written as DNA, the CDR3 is TGTGCCAGTAGTATCCAGGGCGGACAGGGGGCGCGCGGCACCTTC.